The entry below describes one TCR beta chain. The clone's antigen remains unknown. The input lacks base qualities; no much larger clone sits a single base away. Donors were healthy HIV-negative adults with no recently reported acute infections or vaccinations. Every donor was a Caucasian adult living in Nashville, Tennessee, USA. CD4+ T cells were enriched by magnetic negative selection; naive cells were then positively selected on CD45RA, and the negative fraction formed the memory subset. Blood was collected by leukapheresis, and PBMCs were isolated by Ficoll-Histopaque density gradient centrifugation and then cryopreserved in liquid nitrogen vapor phase. Analytical flow cytometry was used to check the purity and quantity of every magnetically sorted T cell population. Genomic DNA was isolated from every sorted fraction and measured by UV absorbance on a Nanodrop 2000c. Using the deep immunoSEQ assay, multiplex PCR amplified TCR CDR3 regions from genomic DNA. For each cell subset, the extracted genomic DNA was distributed evenly across all wells of several immunoSEQ 96-well plates, and each plate served as one replicate. Each replicate PCR for sorted subsets received roughly 0.2 ug genomic DNA, equal to roughly 33,000 T cell genomes. Purified libraries were quantified with a Qubit 3.0 fluorometer, sized on a Bioanalyzer 2100, and re-quantified with the KAPA Library Quantification kit. A separate single-read 150-cycle Illumina NextSeq 550 flow cell was used to sequence each immunoSEQ 96-well plate. The original methods were these. Because only junctional sequences without quality scores were contained in the immunoSEQ output, filtering matching that applied to full-length reads could not be performed. To assign V/J genes and CDR3, sequences were annotated using PyIR, a Python wrapper for IgBLAST v1.9, with IMGT germline references. Reads were removed for weak V/J assignments (E-value above 1e-6), missing CDR3, stop codons, out-of-frame junctions, or ambiguous translated residues. V3J clonotypes were defined as sequences sharing an identical inferred V gene, J gene, and CDR3 amino acid sequence. Percentage overlap between repertoires was calculated by dividing the number of shared unique clonotypes by the size of the smaller repertoire. Richness of each repertoire was evaluated using RTK rarefaction, the Chao1 estimator, and Recon v2.1 estimates of unobserved clonotypes. OLGA was used to compute generation probabilities for all TCRbeta clonotypes that the gDNA method yielded from a few donors. What TCRdb holds here is the immuneACCESS table cut down to in-frame rearrangements. Part of the clones is not present; checked against another copy, under half of the missing clones reflect an unresolved V gene, and the others are unexplained. The V and J calls and clone size are taken from that table; D and trimming were inferred from the DNA. The sample includes roughly 680,000 clones, with over 55% observed a single time. Approximately 1.7% of the sample lies in the top ten.

This entry belongs to a study of shared clonotypes between healthy human individuals (dated by TCRdb to the early 2020s). As for the study more broadly: A couple of women and three men aged 18 to 49 years were included in the cohort. For each donor, CD4 naive and CD4 memory were each run on three plates, CD8 naive on two plates, and CD8 memory on one plate. The study deeply sequenced blood TCR repertoires of roughly five healthy adults to estimate repertoire size and the extent of clonotype sharing between individuals. Libraries were prepared and TCR repertoires were sequenced by different laboratories using diverse techniques, in order to increase sequencing depth and limit assay-specific biases. Per donor, leukapheresis produced somewhere between about 0.9 and 9.5 billion PBMCs.

The CDR3 goes from the cysteine to the phenylalanine over 15 residues. The DNA shown is the 45-base CDR3, in frame from base 1. Between the V and J ends, shortened by 10 bases and 2 bases respectively, the junction contains 20 bases. CDR1 and CDR2 are drawn from the germline V gene (reference sequence): LNHDA, SQIVND. General findings and caveats noted by the study authors: When four donors were compared, the shared fraction of clonotypes was about 5.5% for naive CD4, around 4% for naive CD8, more than 2% for memory CD4, and roughly 0.4% for memory CD8. Only blood was sampled, and tissue TCR repertoires likely differ from those in blood. Higher generation probabilities were observed for clonotypes shared by all four sorted-subset donors than for non-shared clonotypes. Larger estimated clonotype richness was generally found for naive subsets than for memory subsets. Because the study included a small number of donors, the genetic and exposure-history diversity represented was limited. Incomplete sequencing was indicated by rarefaction of sorted-subset datasets, despite the large sequencing depth. Based on pairwise subsampling, the degree of clonotype sharing among donors was expected to be affected by sequencing depth.

The chain is made from TRBV19 and TRBJ1-2, with a weak D call of TRBD1 (5 bases match). This sequence originates from a woman in her twenties or thirties in good health. What was sequenced was memory CD4+ T cells sorted from blood. The cell subset or site tag for this specimen amounts to: CD45RA-negative fraction. For the CDR3, the sequence is CAIFSRDSGNYGYTF. The DNA sequence is TGTGCCATCTTTTCCCGGGACTCTGGAAACTATGGCTACACCTTC.